The rows below give T cell receptor beta chains drawn from one sample of a study of early T cells in non-severe SARS-CoV-2 infection. TCRdb analysed the 5' RACE reads with MiXCR anew, one entry per CDR3 protein. The table lists around 56,000 distinct CDR3 sequences, roughly 7.8% of them singletons. The specimen was whole blood, collected at baseline. The receptor set was obtained from an adult who was a healthcare worker with PCR-confirmed SARS-CoV-2 infection or an uninfected control (not recorded which). The CDR3 runs from the conserved cysteine through the conserved F or W. The D gene is left open where the match is weak. For some rows the clone size is stated as once, few or many, or as a class when expanded; others skip it.

clone_size	v_call	j_call	d_call	cdr3_aa	cdr3_nt
-	TRBV6-2/TRBV6-3	TRBJ1-5	-	CASSRSLDRGNQPQHF	TGTGCCAGCAGCCGAAGTTTGGACAGAGGCAATCAGCCCCAGCATTTT
-	TRBV11-2	TRBJ2-3	-	CASSSRGGTDTQYF	TGTGCCAGCAGCTCACGAGGGGGCACAGATACGCAGTATTTT
many	TRBV20-1	TRBJ2-5	-	CSAISSQETQYF	TGCAGTGCTATATCGTCCCAAGAGACCCAGTACTTC
many	TRBV5-5	TRBJ2-1	TRBD2	CASSLVRAGQSYNEQFF	TGTGCCAGCAGCTTGGTTCGAGCGGGGCAATCCTACAATGAGCAGTTCTTC
many	TRBV3-1	TRBJ2-7	-	CASSQDDRPYEQYF	TGTGCCAGCAGCCAAGATGACAGACCCTACGAGCAGTACTTC
many	TRBV11-2	TRBJ2-7	-	CASSSGARGSGEQYF	TGTGCCAGCAGCTCCGGGGCGAGGGGTTCGGGCGAGCAGTACTTC
many	TRBV7-3	TRBJ2-3	TRBD2	CASSLTSGFTDTQYF	TGTGCCAGCAGCTTGACTAGCGGCTTCACAGATACGCAGTATTTT
-	TRBV7-8	TRBJ2-5	-	CASRLSETQYF	TGTGCCAGCCGACTCTCGGAGACCCAGTACTTC
many	TRBV7-2	TRBJ2-7	TRBD2	CASGRWLAGGPTEQYF	TGTGCCAGCGGTAGGTGGCTAGCGGGAGGTCCCACCGAGCAGTACTTC
many	TRBV25-1	TRBJ2-7	TRBD2	CASSEGGSGYEQYF	TGTGCCAGCAGTGAGGGAGGGTCAGGCTACGAGCAGTACTTC
few	TRBV3-1	TRBJ2-1	TRBD2	CASSQDSSGSGGEQFF	TGTGCCAGCAGCCAAGATTCGAGCGGGAGCGGGGGTGAGCAGTTCTTC
many	TRBV20-1	TRBJ2-3	-	CSARDWSRRGRGSTDTQYF	TGCAGTGCTAGAGATTGGAGCCGACGAGGGAGGGGGAGCACAGATACGCAGTATTTT
many	TRBV27	TRBJ1-2	TRBD1	CASSGTSLTRGTGDYTF	TGTGCCAGCAGTGGAACGTCCCTAACTCGCGGGACAGGGGACTACACCTTC
-	TRBV5-1	TRBJ2-7	TRBD2	CASSSAGGREQYF	TGCGCCAGCAGCTCAGCGGGAGGTCGCGAGCAGTACTTC
few	TRBV12-3/TRBV12-4	TRBJ2-5	-	CASSLDTAYQETQYF	TGTGCCAGCAGTTTAGATACAGCATATCAAGAGACCCAGTACTTC
many	TRBV6-5	TRBJ2-1	-	CASSYGAGLYNEQFF	TGTGCCAGCAGTTACGGGGCAGGGTTGTACAATGAGCAGTTCTTC
-	TRBV21-1	TRBJ2-4	-	CASSRDGKRAKNIQYF	TGTGCCAGCAGCAGGGACGGGAAGAGAGCCAAAAACATTCAGTACTTC
few	TRBV27	TRBJ1-2	-	CASSPGDKSFYGYTF	TGTGCCAGCAGTCCTGGAGACAAATCTTTCTATGGCTACACCTTC
few	TRBV7-9	TRBJ2-5	-	CASSRTTWQETQYF	TGTGCCAGCAGCCGGACTACCTGGCAAGAGACCCAGTACTTC
many	TRBV28	TRBJ1-1	-	CASSPITEMNTEAFF	TGTGCCAGCAGCCCGATTACTGAGATGAACACTGAAGCTTTCTTT
few	TRBV19	TRBJ2-3	TRBD1	CASGVDREEDTQYF	TGTGCCAGTGGGGTGGACAGGGAGGAAGATACGCAGTATTTT
-	TRBV7-8	TRBJ2-5	-	CASSLALPLQETQYF	TGTGCCAGCAGCTTAGCTTTACCTCTACAAGAGACCCAGTACTTC
many	TRBV2	TRBJ2-7	-	CASSEGWQGVEQYF	TGTGCCAGCAGTGAGGGTTGGCAGGGTGTCGAGCAGTACTTC
many	TRBV6-2/TRBV6-3	TRBJ2-3	-	CASSYGSDTQYF	TGTGCCAGCAGTTATGGTTCCGATACGCAGTATTTT
few	TRBV12-3/TRBV12-4	TRBJ1-6	TRBD1	CASSVNPGQGSSPLHF	TGTGCCAGCAGTGTAAACCCGGGACAGGGCTCTTCACCCCTCCACTTT
few	TRBV2	TRBJ1-2	-	CASSEVAFPDGYTF	TGTGCCAGCAGTGAAGTGGCATTCCCTGATGGCTACACCTTC
-	TRBV7-3	TRBJ2-5	-	CASSFDGQEGTQYF	TGTGCCAGCAGCTTCGATGGGCAGGAGGGGACCCAGTACTTC
-	TRBV12-3/TRBV12-4	TRBJ2-3	TRBD1	CASSPPGQGGDTQYF	TGTGCCAGCAGTCCACCTGGACAGGGGGGAGATACGCAGTATTTT
few	TRBV19	TRBJ1-5	-	CASNSGLRGPQHF	TGTGCCAGTAACTCGGGATTAAGGGGGCCCCAGCATTTT
many	TRBV5-4	TRBJ2-1	-	CASTDRLNNEQFF	TGTGCCAGCACCGACAGATTAAACAATGAGCAGTTCTTC
once	TRBV24-1	TRBJ2-5	TRBD1	CATSDQTGVETQYF	TGTGCCACCAGTGATCAAACAGGGGTAGAGACCCAGTACTTC
-	TRBV27	TRBJ2-7	-	CASSFGDGYEQYF	TGTGCCAGCAGTTTCGGGGACGGTTACGAGCAGTACTTC
few	TRBV30	TRBJ1-6	TRBD1	CAWRRRGHSPLHF	TGTGCCTGGAGACGCAGGGGGCATTCACCCCTCCACTTT
many	TRBV6-2/TRBV6-3	TRBJ2-1	TRBD2	CASSYPELASGSVQFF	TGTGCCAGCAGTTACCCCGAGCTGGCTAGCGGGAGTGTGCAGTTCTTC
-	TRBV5-1	TRBJ1-5	TRBD1	CASSLGEQGNQPQHF	TGCGCCAGCAGCTTGGGGGAACAGGGGAATCAGCCCCAGCATTTT
few	TRBV10-3	TRBJ2-2	-	CAIFEGNTGELFF	TGTGCCATCTTTGAGGGAAACACCGGGGAGCTGTTTTTT
few	TRBV28	TRBJ2-5	-	CASRAQETQYF	TGTGCCAGCAGAGCGCAAGAGACCCAGTACTTC
many	TRBV7-2	TRBJ1-5	-	CASSFWGTGSNQPQHF	TGTGCCAGCAGCTTCTGGGGGACGGGGAGCAATCAGCCCCAGCATTTT
-	TRBV28	TRBJ2-4	-	CASSRAPRDIQYF	TGTGCCAGCAGCCGGGCCCCGAGAGACATTCAGTACTTC
-	TRBV19	TRBJ2-1	TRBD2	CASSHSGSHNEQFF	TGTGCCAGTAGTCATAGCGGGTCCCACAATGAGCAGTTCTTC
few	TRBV6-5	TRBJ2-2	TRBD1	CASSYSSTGAGELFF	TGTGCCAGCAGTTACTCCTCAACAGGGGCCGGGGAGCTGTTTTTT
-	TRBV6-2/TRBV6-3	TRBJ2-5	TRBD2	CASSPPVGLAGPQSQYF	TGTGCCAGCAGTCCCCCGGTGGGGCTAGCGGGGCCCCAGTCCCAGTACTTC
-	TRBV30	TRBJ2-7	-	CAWRTVVGTYEQYF	TGTGCCTGGAGGACAGTAGTCGGTACCTACGAGCAGTACTTC
many	TRBV6-5	TRBJ1-1	TRBD1	CASRLGQGNTEAFF	TGTGCCAGCAGACTCGGACAGGGTAACACTGAAGCTTTCTTT
many	TRBV9	TRBJ1-3	-	CASSKGGVGNTIYF	TGTGCCAGCAGCAAAGGCGGGGTTGGAAACACCATATATTTT
few	TRBV28	TRBJ1-6	TRBD1	CASSGPRTGNNSPLHF	TGTGCCAGCAGTGGACCGCGGACAGGGAATAATTCACCCCTCCACTTT
-	TRBV12-3/TRBV12-4	TRBJ2-3	TRBD1	CASSLGGQAIYTQYF	TGTGCCAGCAGTTTAGGGGGACAGGCTATTTATACGCAGTATTTT
-	TRBV12-3/TRBV12-4	TRBJ2-3	-	CASSFPGTDTQYF	TGTGCCAGCAGTTTTCCGGGGACAGATACGCAGTATTTT
-	TRBV28	TRBJ2-3	-	CASRDGTLDTQYF	TGTGCCAGCAGAGACGGGACATTAGATACGCAGTATTTT
many	TRBV18	TRBJ1-1	-	CASSIRQDPTEAFF	TGTGCCAGCTCAATCCGACAGGATCCCACTGAAGCTTTCTTT
-	TRBV24-1	TRBJ2-5	-	CATSDRGTQYF	TGTGCCACCAGTGATAGGGGGACCCAGTACTTC
-	TRBV6-2/TRBV6-3	TRBJ1-1	TRBD1	CASSAGTGWRNTEAFF	TGTGCCAGCAGTGCGGGGACAGGGTGGAGGAACACTGAAGCTTTCTTT
few	TRBV7-6	TRBJ2-1	-	CASSPTPLAGSNEQFF	TGTGCCAGCAGCCCTACCCCGCTAGCTGGGAGCAATGAGCAGTTCTTC
many	TRBV7-2	TRBJ2-1	TRBD1	CASSLGQGVWNEQFF	TGTGCCAGCAGCTTGGGACAGGGGGTATGGAATGAGCAGTTCTTC
few	TRBV20-1	TRBJ2-5	-	CSASKGRQETQYF	TGCAGTGCTAGTAAGGGACGCCAAGAGACCCAGTACTTC